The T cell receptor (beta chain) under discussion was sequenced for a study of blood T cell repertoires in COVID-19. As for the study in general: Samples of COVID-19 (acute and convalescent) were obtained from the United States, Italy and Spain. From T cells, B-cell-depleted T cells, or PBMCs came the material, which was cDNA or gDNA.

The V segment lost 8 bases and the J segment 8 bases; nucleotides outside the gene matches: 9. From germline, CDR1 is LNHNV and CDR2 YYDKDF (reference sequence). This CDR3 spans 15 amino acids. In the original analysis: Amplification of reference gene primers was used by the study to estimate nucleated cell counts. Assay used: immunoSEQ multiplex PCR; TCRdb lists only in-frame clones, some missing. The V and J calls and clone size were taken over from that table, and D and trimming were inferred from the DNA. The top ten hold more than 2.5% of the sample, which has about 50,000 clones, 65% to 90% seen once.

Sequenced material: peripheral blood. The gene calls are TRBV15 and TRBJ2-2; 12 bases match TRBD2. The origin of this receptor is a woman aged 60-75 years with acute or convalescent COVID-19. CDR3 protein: CATGGTSGPRGELFF. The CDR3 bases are TGTGCCACCGGAGGGACTAGCGGGCCCCGGGGGGAGCTGTTTTTT. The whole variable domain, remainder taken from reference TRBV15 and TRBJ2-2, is DAMVIQNPRYQVTQFGKPVTLSCSQTLNHNVMYWYQQKSSQAPKLLFHYYDKDFNNEADTPDNFQSRRPNTSFCFLDIRSPGLGDTAMYLCATGGTSGPRGELFFGEGSRLTVL.